This T cell receptor (beta chain) was observed in a study of shared clonotypes between healthy human individuals. Study overall: Aged between 18 and 49, the donors were a couple of women and three men.

Measured with immunoSEQ multiplex PCR; TCRdb has only the in-frame clones, and not every one. The data contain about 330,000 clones, about 74% of them singletons. The germline CDR1 and CDR2 sequences are KGHSH and LQKENI. The CDR3 consists of 14 residues. V shed 3 bases, J shed 5 bases, and the junction held 5 bases outside the gene matches. In regard to this clone: The antigen remains unidentified.

Whole-study findings and limits: Relative to clonotypes present in all four donors, those not shared had lower generation probabilities.

The sequence derives from a man aged 30 to 39 in good health. The source material was memory CD4+ T cells sorted from blood. Subset denoted: CD45RA-negative fraction. The rearrangement uses TRBV18 and TRBJ2-7, with 9 bases identical to TRBD1. The CDR3 here is CASSPGQGINEQYF. The CDR3 coding sequence is TGTGCCAGCTCACCGGGACAGGGTATCAACGAGCAGTACTTC.